This is a list of T cell receptor beta chains from one sample in a study of cytotoxic CD8 clonotypes in ibrutinib-treated CLL. Data came from immunoSEQ multiplex PCR; TCRdb stores just in-frame clones and leaves some out. The data contain approximately 60,000 clones, approximately 54% of them singletons. The sequences come from PBMCs, collected at disease progression, from a patient treated with ibrutinib. The origin of the receptors is a human donor with chronic lymphocytic leukemia. Both conserved end residues are part of each CDR3. D genes are given only for firm matches.

TRBJ2-7 | - | TRBV4-1 | CASRQGFQDEQYF
TRBJ1-2 | TRBD1 | TRBV7-2 | CASSPVGTGLGYTF
TRBJ2-5 | - | TRBV21-1 | CASLPETQYF
TRBJ1-2 | TRBD1 | TRBV6-1 | CASSPGTGNYGYTF
TRBJ1-1 | TRBD1 | TRBV19 | CASSIQGATEAFF
TRBJ1-2 | - | TRBV6-5 | CASSYREVQNYGYTF
TRBJ2-2 | TRBD1 | TRBV30 | CAWSVRTGGRGELFF
TRBJ1-5 | - | TRBV28 | CANGREGANQPQHF
TRBJ1-6 | - | TRBV7-8 | CASSLGNSPLHF
TRBJ2-3 | TRBD2 | TRBV5-1 | CASSTEGLARDTQYF
TRBJ1-2 | - | TRBV19 | CASSIEALSYGYTF
TRBJ2-3 | TRBD2 | TRBV7-2 | CASSPLAGERNTQYF
TRBJ2-6 | - | TRBV4-2 | CASSQHSGANVLTF
TRBJ2-3 | - | TRBV10-3 | CAISPRESTDTQYF
TRBJ2-1 | TRBD1 | TRBV5-1 | CASSLTGVRSYNEQFF
TRBJ1-1 | TRBD1 | TRBV10-3 | CASSGTGDRSTEAFF
TRBJ2-3 | - | TRBV19 | CASSTGGRSTDTQYF
TRBJ2-1 | - | TRBV30 | CAFSETSSYNEQFF
TRBJ2-1 | TRBD2 | TRBV6-5 | CASRLAGGHEQFF
TRBJ2-7 | - | TRBV6-1 | CASSEMGGYEQYF
TRBJ1-6 | - | TRBV28 | CASSGGYSNSPLHF
TRBJ1-3 | - | TRBV6-6 | CASIDSYSGNTIYF
TRBJ2-3 | - | TRBV6-5 | CASSYGQRVDTQYF
TRBJ2-3 | - | TRBV14 | CASSLTSTDTQYF
TRBJ1-2 | - | TRBV27 | CASSLSSVFEGYTF
TRBJ1-2 | TRBD1 | TRBV5-1 | CASSLDPGTVDGYTF
TRBJ1-5 | - | TRBV12-1 | CASSRRSEGRTPSNQPQHF
TRBJ2-1 | - | TRBV7-9 | CASSRSWGESYNEQFF
TRBJ1-6 | - | TRBV7-9 | CASSLVQGGSPLHF
TRBJ2-5 | - | TRBV7-8 | CASSSGTQLQETQYF
TRBJ1-4 | - | TRBV15 | CATSRDRTGRAIGEKLFF
TRBJ1-2 | - | TRBV4-3 | CASSQERGTLTIYGYTF
TRBJ1-2 | - | TRBV6-4 | CASSDLEGYGYTF
TRBJ1-1 | - | TRBV27 | CASSITGSGTEAFF
TRBJ2-7 | - | TRBV13 | CASKPSGSTYEQYF
TRBJ2-7 | TRBD2 | TRBV7-2 | CASSLRVGRDEQYF
TRBJ2-5 | - | TRBV2 | CASSGEGWETQYF
TRBJ2-3 | - | TRBV10-2 | CASSRGTATDTQYF
TRBJ2-7 | - | TRBV13 | CASHRRGAPEQYF
TRBJ1-1 | - | TRBV4-3 | CASSQVFGQLNTEAFF
TRBJ2-1 | TRBD2 | TRBV4-2 | CASSQAGGRANEQFF
TRBJ2-3 | - | TRBV7-6 | CASSSQGGDTQYF
TRBJ2-5 | - | TRBV5-6 | CASSLMAPGETQYF
TRBJ1-5 | - | TRBV15 | CATSRGDSYQPQHF
TRBJ1-5 | - | TRBV5-1 | CASSTSGGGQPQHF
TRBJ2-7 | TRBD2 | TRBV2 | CARQRLAGGNEQYF
TRBJ2-5 | - | TRBV20-1 | CSAEEETQYF
TRBJ2-5 | - | TRBV19 | CASSFLSETQYF
TRBJ1-3 | - | TRBV7-2 | CASSLDQGAGNTIYF
TRBJ2-5 | - | TRBV4-1 | CASSPHNSGETQYF
TRBJ1-5 | - | TRBV18 | CASSIDSNQPQHF
TRBJ2-2 | TRBD2 | TRBV9 | CASSPGGGRTVGELFF
TRBJ1-6 | - | TRBV9 | CASREVGPNSPLHF
TRBJ1-5 | - | TRBV7-9 | CASSLGQLNQPQHF
TRBJ2-7 | - | TRBV13 | CASSLERNYEQYF
TRBJ2-5 | TRBD1 | TRBV27 | CASSPRGRTGGQETQYF
TRBJ2-7 | TRBD2 | TRBV10-3 | CAISDPSGGFYEQYF
TRBJ1-5 | - | TRBV27 | CASSLQANQPQHF
TRBJ1-2 | - | TRBV28 | CASSLIRGLGGYTF